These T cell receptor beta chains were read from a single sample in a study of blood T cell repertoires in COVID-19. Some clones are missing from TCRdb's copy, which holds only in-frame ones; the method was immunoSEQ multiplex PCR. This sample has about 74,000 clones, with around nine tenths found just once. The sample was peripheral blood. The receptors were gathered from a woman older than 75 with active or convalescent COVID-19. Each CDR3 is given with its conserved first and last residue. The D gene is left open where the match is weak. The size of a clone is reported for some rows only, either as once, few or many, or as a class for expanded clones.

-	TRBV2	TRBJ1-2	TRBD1	CASRERPDRNDGYTF	TGTGCCAGCAGGGAGAGGCCGGACAGGAATGATGGCTACACCTTC
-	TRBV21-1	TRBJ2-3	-	CASSGPSRRDRTDTQYF	TGTGCCAGCAGCGGTCCCTCGAGACGGGACAGAACAGATACGCAGTATTTT
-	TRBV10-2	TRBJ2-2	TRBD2	CASSDGLAGKPGELFF	TGCGCCAGCAGTGACGGACTAGCGGGGAAACCCGGGGAGCTGTTTTTT
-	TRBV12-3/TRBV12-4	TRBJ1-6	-	CASSLSGESPLHF	TGTGCCAGCAGTTTGTCGGGAGAGTCACCCCTCCACTTT
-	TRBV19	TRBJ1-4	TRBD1	CASSGQGANEKLFF	TGTGCCAGTTCGGGGCAGGGGGCGAATGAAAAACTGTTTTTT
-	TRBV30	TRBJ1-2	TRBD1	CAWEGTEHYGYTF	TGTGCCTGGGAAGGGACAGAACACTATGGCTACACCTTC
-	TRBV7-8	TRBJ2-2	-	CASSPTGELFF	TGTGCCAGCAGCCCAACCGGGGAGCTGTTTTTT
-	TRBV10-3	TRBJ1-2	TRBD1	CAIMREQGIGRGYTF	TGTGCCATCATGAGGGAACAGGGGATTGGTCGCGGCTACACCTTC
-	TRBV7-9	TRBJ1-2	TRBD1	CASSLSRTGYGYTF	TGTGCCAGCAGCTTGTCTAGGACAGGCTATGGCTACACCTTC
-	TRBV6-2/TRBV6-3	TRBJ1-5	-	CASSFQDQPQHF	TGTGCCAGCAGTTTTCAGGATCAGCCCCAGCATTTT
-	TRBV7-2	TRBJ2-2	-	CASSPRLGDTGELFF	TGTGCCAGCAGCCCGAGACTGGGAGACACCGGGGAGCTGTTTTTT
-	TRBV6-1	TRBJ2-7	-	CASSEEAAGITYEQYF	TGTGCCAGCAGTGAAGAAGCAGCCGGGATCACCTACGAGCAGTACTTC
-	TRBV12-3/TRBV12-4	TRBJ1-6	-	CASGTNGNSPLHF	TGTGCCAGCGGTACAAATGGTAATTCACCCCTCCACTTT
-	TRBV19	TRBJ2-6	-	CASLRQGANVLTF	TGTGCCAGTCTCAGGCAAGGGGCCAACGTCCTGACTTTC
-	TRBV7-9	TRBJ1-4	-	CASSASGSNEKLFF	TGTGCCAGCAGCGCCTCGGGAAGTAATGAAAAACTGTTTTTT
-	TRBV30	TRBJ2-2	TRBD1	CAWDRGGRRRELFF	TGTGCCTGGGACAGGGGGGGAAGAAGAAGGGAGCTGTTTTTT
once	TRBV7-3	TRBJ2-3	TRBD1	CASSLAGGGADTQYF	TGTGCCAGCAGCTTAGCAGGGGGCGGCGCAGATACGCAGTATTTT
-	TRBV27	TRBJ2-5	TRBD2	CASSRTSGGLQTQYF	TGTGCCAGCAGCCGGACTAGCGGGGGGTTACAGACCCAGTACTTC
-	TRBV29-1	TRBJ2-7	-	CSVVDVRSYEQYF	TGCAGCGTTGTTGACGTCAGGTCCTACGAGCAGTACTTC
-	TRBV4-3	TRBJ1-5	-	CASSQDRGGRQPQHF	TGCGCCAGCAGCCAAGATAGAGGGGGAAGACAGCCCCAGCATTTT
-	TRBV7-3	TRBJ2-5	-	CASSWGHASETQYF	TGTGCCAGCAGCTGGGGGCATGCGTCGGAGACCCAGTACTTC
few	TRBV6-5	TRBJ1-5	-	CASNTGQGGQPQHF	TGTGCCAGCAACACGGGGCAGGGAGGTCAGCCCCAGCATTTT
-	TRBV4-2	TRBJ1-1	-	CASAGGPEAFF	TGTGCCAGCGCGGGGGGCCCTGAAGCTTTCTTT
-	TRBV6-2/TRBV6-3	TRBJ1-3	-	CASSSPRTAGNTIYF	TGTGCCAGCAGTTCTCCCCGGACAGCTGGAAACACCATATATTTT
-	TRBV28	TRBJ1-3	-	CASSPPGRRNTIYF	TGTGCCAGCAGTCCCCCAGGGCGCAGAAACACCATATATTTT
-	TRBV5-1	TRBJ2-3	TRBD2	CASSPTRGLRRSDTQYF	TGCGCCAGCAGCCCAACACGGGGACTAAGGAGGTCAGATACGCAGTATTTT
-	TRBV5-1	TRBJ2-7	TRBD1	CASSPRTGSYEQYF	TGCGCCAGCAGCCCCCGGACAGGTTCGTACGAGCAGTACTTC
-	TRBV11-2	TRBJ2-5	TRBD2	CASSFRLAGGPVVTQYF	TGTGCCAGCAGCTTTCGACTAGCGGGGGGGCCGGTGGTGACCCAGTACTTC
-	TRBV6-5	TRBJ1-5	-	CASSLLGGGGPQHF	TGTGCCAGCAGCCTCTTGGGGGGCGGGGGTCCCCAGCATTTT
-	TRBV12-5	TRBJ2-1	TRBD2	CASGTGTSAYNEQFF	TGTGCTAGTGGTACCGGGACTAGCGCTTACAATGAGCAGTTCTTC
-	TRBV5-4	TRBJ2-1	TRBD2	CASSLESGGYNEQFF	TGTGCCAGCAGCTTGGAGTCGGGGGGTTACAATGAGCAGTTCTTC
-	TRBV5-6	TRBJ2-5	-	CASSRSLLHSPSFVAQYF	TGTGCCAGCAGCAGGTCCCTTCTACACAGCCCTTCGTTCGTGGCCCAGTACTTC
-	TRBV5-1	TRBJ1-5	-	CASSLNYISGPQHF	TGCGCCAGCAGCTTGAACTACATCTCCGGGCCCCAGCATTTT
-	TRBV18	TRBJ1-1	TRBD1	CASSPGTGGAEIEAFF	TGTGCCAGCTCACCCGGGACAGGGGGCGCAGAGATTGAAGCTTTCTTT
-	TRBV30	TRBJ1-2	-	CAWSQKTGVWGSNYGYTF	TGTGCCTGGAGTCAGAAAACGGGGGTTTGGGGTTCAAACTATGGCTACACCTTC
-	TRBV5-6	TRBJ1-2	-	CASLQGPSYGYTF	TGTGCCAGTCTTCAGGGGCCCTCTTATGGCTACACCTTC
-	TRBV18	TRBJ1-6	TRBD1	CASSPQQGFYSPLHF	TGTGCCAGCTCACCACAACAGGGGTTCTATTCACCCCTCCACTTT
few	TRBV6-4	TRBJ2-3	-	CASSVGGTGTDTQYF	TGTGCCAGCAGTGTTGGGGGCACAGGGACAGATACGCAGTATTTT
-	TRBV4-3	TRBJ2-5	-	CASSQGNRGTKETQYF	TGCGCCAGCAGCCAAGGGAACCGGGGGACCAAAGAGACCCAGTACTTC
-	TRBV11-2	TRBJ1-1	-	CASSRFSEAFF	TGTGCCAGCAGCCGGTTCTCTGAAGCTTTCTTT
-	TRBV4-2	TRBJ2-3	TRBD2	CASSQAAGGLASTDTQYF	TGTGCCAGCAGCCAAGCAGCGGGGGGACTTGCTAGCACAGATACGCAGTATTTT
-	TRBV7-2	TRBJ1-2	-	CASSPRTAIGGYTF	TGTGCCAGCAGCCCCAGGACAGCCATCGGGGGCTACACCTTC
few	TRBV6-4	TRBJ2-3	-	CASSAGASTDTQYF	TGTGCCAGTAGCGCAGGGGCCAGCACAGATACGCAGTATTTT
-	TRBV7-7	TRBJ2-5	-	CASSLGVRGGQETQYF	TGTGCCAGCAGCTTAGGGGTCAGGGGCGGGCAAGAGACCCAGTACTTC
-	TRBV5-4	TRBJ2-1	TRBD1	CASSFRDRGRKEQFF	TGTGCCAGCAGCTTCCGGGACAGGGGGCGGAAAGAGCAGTTCTTC
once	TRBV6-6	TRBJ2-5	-	CASRLTGVQETQYF	TGTGCCAGCAGGTTAACGGGGGTTCAAGAGACCCAGTACTTC
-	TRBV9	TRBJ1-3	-	CASSVEGAGNTIYF	TGTGCCAGCAGCGTGGAGGGAGCTGGAAACACCATATATTTT
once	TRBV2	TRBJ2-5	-	CASSEALRQVQETQYF	TGTGCCAGCAGTGAAGCGCTTCGACAGGTACAAGAGACCCAGTACTTC
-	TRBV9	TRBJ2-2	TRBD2	CASSVGTNSNTGELFF	TGTGCCAGCAGCGTCGGGACTAACTCGAACACCGGGGAGCTGTTTTTT
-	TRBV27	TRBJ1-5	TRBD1	CASSATGARNQPQHF	TGTGCCAGCAGTGCTACAGGGGCCCGCAATCAGCCCCAGCATTTT
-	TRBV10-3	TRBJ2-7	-	CAISESTASARGYEQYF	TGTGCCATCAGTGAGTCCACAGCTTCTGCCAGGGGTTACGAGCAGTACTTC
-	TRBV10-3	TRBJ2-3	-	CAISESRGSTDTQYF	TGTGCCATCAGTGAGTCTAGGGGGAGCACAGATACGCAGTATTTT
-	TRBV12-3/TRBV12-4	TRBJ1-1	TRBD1	CASSWTGPTEAFF	TGTGCCAGCAGCTGGACAGGGCCCACTGAAGCTTTCTTT
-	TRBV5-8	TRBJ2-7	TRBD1	CASSDRVNYEQYF	TGTGCCAGCTCGGACAGGGTGAATTACGAGCAGTACTTC
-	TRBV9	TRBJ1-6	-	CASSVGGRAWSSPLHF	TGTGCCAGCAGCGTAGGTGGCAGGGCGTGGAGTTCACCCCTCCACTTT